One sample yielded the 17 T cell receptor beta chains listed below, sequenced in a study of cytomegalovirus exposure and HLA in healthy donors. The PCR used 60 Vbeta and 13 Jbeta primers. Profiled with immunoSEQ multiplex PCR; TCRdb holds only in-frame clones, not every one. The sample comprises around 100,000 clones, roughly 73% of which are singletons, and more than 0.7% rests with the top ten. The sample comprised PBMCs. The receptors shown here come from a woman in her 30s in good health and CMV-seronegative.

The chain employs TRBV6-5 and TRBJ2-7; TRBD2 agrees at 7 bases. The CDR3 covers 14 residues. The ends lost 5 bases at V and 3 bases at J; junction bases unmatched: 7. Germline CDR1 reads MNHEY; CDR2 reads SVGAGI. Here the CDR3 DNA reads TGTGCCAGCAGTCCCCCGGGACTATTCTACGAGCAGTACTTC. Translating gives CASSPPGLFYEQYF.

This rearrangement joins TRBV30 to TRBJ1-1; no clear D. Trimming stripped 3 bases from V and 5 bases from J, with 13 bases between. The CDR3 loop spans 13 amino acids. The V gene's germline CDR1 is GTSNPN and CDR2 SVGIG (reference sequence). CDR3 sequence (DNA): TGTGCCTGGAGGGCAGGCCCAACGACTGAAGCTTTCTTT. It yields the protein CAWRAGPTTEAFF.

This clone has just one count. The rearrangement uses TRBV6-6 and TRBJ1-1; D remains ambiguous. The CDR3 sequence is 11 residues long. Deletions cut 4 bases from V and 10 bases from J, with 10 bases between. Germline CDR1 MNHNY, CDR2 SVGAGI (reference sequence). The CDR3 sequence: CASSSLGGAFF. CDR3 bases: TGTGCCAGCAGTTCCCTTGGCGGAGCTTTCTTT.

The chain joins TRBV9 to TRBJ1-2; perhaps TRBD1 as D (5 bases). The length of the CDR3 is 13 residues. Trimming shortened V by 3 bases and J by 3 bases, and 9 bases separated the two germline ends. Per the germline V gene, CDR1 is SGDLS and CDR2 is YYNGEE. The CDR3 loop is CASSAGTYYGYTF. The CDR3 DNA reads TGTGCCAGCAGCGCCGGGACTTACTATGGCTACACCTTC.

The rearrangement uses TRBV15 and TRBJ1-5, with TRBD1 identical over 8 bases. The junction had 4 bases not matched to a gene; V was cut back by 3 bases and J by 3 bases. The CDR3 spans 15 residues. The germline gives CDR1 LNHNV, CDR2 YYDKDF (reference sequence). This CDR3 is CATSSGTGDNQPQHF. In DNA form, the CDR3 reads TGTGCCACCAGCAGCGGGACAGGAGACAATCAGCCCCAGCATTTT.

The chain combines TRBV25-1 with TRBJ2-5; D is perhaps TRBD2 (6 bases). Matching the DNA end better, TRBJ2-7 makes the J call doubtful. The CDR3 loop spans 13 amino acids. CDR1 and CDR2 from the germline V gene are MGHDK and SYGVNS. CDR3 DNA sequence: TGTGCCAGCAGATACGGGAGCTCCTACGAGCAGTACTTC. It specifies CASRYGSSYEQYF.

The CDR3 nucleotides read TGTGCCAGCAGTCTGAGCGGCACAGATACGCAGTATTTT. It translates to CASSLSGTDTQYF. This chain connects TRBV27 to TRBJ2-3; no firm D call. The CDR3 runs 13 residues. Per the germline V gene, CDR1 is MNHEY and CDR2 is SMNVEV (reference sequence). V was trimmed by 5 bases and J by 1 base, leaving 7 bases between them.

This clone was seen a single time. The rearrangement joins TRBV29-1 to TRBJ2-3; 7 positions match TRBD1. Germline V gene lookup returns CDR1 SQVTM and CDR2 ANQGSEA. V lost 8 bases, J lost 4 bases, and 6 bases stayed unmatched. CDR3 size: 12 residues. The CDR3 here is CSLHRGPDTQYF. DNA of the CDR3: TGCAGCCTCCACAGGGGTCCAGATACGCAGTATTTT.

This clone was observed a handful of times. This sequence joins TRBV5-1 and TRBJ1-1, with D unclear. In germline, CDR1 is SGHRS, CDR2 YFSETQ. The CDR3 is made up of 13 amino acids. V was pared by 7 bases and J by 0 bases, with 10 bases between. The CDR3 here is CASGREVNTEAFF. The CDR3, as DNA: TGCGCCAGCGGGAGGGAAGTGAACACTGAAGCTTTCTTT.

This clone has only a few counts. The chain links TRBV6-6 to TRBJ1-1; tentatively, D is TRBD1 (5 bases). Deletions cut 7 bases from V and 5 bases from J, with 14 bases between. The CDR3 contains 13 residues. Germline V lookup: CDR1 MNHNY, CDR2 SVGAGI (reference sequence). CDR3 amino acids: CASIYSRETEAFF. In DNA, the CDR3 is TGTGCCAGCATCTACTCCAGGGAAACTGAAGCTTTCTTT.

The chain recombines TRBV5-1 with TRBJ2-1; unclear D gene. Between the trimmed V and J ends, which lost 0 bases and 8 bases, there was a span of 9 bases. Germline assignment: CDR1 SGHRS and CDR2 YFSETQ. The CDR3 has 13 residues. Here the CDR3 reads CASSLALFDEQFF. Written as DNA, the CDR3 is TGCGCCAGCAGCTTGGCCCTATTTGATGAGCAGTTCTTC.

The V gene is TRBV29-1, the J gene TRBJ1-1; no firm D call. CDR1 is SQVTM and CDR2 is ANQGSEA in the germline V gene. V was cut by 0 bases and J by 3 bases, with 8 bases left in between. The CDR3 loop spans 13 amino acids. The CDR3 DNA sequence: TGCAGCGTTGAAGACACGGTTGACACTGAAGCTTTCTTT. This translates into CSVEDTVDTEAFF.

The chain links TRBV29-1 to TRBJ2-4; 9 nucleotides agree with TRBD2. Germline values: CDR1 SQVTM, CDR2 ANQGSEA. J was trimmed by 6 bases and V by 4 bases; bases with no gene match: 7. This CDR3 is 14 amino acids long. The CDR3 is CSVVLAGEVNIQYF. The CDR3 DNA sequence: TGCAGCGTTGTCTTAGCGGGGGAGGTAAACATTCAGTACTTC.

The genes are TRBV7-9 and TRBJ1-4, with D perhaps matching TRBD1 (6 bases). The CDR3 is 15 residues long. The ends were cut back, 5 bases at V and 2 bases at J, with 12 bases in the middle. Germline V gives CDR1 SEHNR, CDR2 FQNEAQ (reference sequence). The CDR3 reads CASSPGTTTNEKLFF. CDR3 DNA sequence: TGTGCCAGCAGCCCCGGGACAACGACTAATGAAAAACTGTTTTTT.

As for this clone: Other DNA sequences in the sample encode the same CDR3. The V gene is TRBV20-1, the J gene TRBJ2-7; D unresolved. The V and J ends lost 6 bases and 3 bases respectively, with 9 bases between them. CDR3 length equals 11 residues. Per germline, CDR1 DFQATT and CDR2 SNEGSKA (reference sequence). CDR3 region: CSAPYSYEQYF. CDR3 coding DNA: TGCAGTGCCCCGTACAGCTACGAGCAGTACTTC.

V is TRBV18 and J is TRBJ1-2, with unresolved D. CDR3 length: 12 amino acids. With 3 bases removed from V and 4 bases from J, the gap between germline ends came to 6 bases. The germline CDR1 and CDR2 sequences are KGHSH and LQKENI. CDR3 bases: TGTGCCAGCTCACCGGGCGTCTATGGCTACACCTTC. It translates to CASSPGVYGYTF.

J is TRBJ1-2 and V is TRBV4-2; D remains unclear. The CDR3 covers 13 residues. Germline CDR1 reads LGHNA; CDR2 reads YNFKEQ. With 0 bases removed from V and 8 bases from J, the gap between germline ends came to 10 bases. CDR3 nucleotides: TGTGCCAGCAGCCAAGAGGGCCCATGGGGCTACACCTTC. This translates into CASSQEGPWGYTF.